The present T cell receptor (beta chain) was sequenced within a study of regulatory T cells in long-lasting Graves disease. The time point denotes: newly diagnosed GD, antithyroid drugs for less than 3 months. The TCR library used RNA extracted from PBMCs. This clonotype was counted many times. CDR3 length: 13 amino acids. Between the trimmed V and J ends, which lost 3 bases and 3 bases, there was a span of 12 bases. In germline, CDR1 is SQVTM, CDR2 ANQGSEA. Researchers made TCR beta libraries by using iRepertoire HTBI primers and running Arm-PCR on CDR3 regions. MiXCR, run by TCRdb on the multiplex PCR reads, gives a single entry per CDR3 protein. This table holds 350,000 to 550,000 distinct CDR3 sequences, less than 20% found once. These data also formed part of another study, on T cells in Graves' hyperthyroidism and ophthalmopathy.

This TCR was recovered from a woman aged 18-35 years with Graves disease. J is TRBJ2-7 and V is TRBV29-1; D possibly uses TRBD1 or TRBD2 (6 bases each). Sample: peripheral blood mononuclear cells (PBMCs), taken at new diagnosis, from a patient treated with antithyroid drugs. The CDR3 nucleotides read TGCAGCGTTGAGTTCCGGGGGCTCTACGAGCAGTACTTC. Translated, it gives CSVEFRGLYEQYF.